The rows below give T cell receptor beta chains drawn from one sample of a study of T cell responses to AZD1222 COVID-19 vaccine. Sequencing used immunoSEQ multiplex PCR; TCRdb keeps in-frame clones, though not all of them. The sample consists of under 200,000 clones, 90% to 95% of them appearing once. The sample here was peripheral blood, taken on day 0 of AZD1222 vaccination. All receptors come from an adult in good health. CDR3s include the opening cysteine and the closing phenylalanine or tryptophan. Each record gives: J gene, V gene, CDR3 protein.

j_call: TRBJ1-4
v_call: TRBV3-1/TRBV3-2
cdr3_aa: CASSQRGFNEKLFF

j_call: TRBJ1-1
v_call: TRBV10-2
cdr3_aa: CASRQQGANTEAFF

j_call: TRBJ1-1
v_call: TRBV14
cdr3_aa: CASSPQNRGLGPLDTEAFF

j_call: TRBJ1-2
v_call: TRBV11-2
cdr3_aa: CASSFTGVSTF

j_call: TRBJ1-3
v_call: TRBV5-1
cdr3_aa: CASSAADGNTIYF

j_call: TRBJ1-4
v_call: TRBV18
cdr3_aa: CASSPQGGTNEKLFF

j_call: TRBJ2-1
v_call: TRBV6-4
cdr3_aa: CASRLGLAGHNEQFF

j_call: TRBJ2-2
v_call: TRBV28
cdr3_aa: CASRFGGRTGELFF

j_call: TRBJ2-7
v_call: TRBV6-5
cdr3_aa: CASSPQGHHYEQYF

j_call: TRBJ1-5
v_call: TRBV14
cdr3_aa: CASSLGNQPQHF

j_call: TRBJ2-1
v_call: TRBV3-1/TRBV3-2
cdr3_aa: CASSSLGPTPTNEQFF

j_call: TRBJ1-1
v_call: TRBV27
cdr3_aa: CASSLMGGNTEAFF

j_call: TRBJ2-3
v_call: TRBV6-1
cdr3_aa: CASSEGVARMDTQYF

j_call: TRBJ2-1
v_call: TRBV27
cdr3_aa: CASSFPGQLNEQFF

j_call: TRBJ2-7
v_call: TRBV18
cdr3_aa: CASSPGTVSSYEQYF

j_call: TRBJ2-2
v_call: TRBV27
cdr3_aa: CASSTKRDTGELFF

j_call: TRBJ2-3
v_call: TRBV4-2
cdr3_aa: CASSQDLARGSSTDTQYF

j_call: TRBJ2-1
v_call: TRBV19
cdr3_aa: CASNGGRAPNEQFF

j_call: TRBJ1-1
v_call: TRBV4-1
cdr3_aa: CASSQVVRGGMSEAFF

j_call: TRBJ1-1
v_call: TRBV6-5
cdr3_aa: CASWSLPRTFF

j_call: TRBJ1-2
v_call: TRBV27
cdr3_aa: CASSFHTNYGYTF

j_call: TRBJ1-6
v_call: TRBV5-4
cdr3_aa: CASSQPQDRGLSSPLHF

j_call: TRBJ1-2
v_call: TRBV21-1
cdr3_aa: CASSKVPRQYYGYTF

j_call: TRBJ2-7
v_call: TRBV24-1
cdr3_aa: CATSDLRGEEQYF

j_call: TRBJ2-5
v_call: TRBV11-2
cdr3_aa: CASRLEEETQYF

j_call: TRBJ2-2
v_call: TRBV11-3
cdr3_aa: CASSSITGGPGELFF

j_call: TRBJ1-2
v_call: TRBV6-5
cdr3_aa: CASRGQGAYYGYTF

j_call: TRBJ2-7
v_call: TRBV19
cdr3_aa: CASSSTSGSYEQYF

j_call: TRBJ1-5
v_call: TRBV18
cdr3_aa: CASSPGGNQPQHF

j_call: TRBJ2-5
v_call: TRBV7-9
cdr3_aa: CASSLALGGETQYF

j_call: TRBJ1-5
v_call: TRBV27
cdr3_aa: CASRQGATNQPQHF

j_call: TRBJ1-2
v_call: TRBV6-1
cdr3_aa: CASSYGGNYGYTF

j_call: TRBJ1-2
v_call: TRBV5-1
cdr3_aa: CASSPGQSYGYTF

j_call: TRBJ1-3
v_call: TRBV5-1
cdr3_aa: CASSRISNGEGNTIYF

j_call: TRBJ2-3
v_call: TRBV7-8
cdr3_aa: CASSFLAGGADTQYF

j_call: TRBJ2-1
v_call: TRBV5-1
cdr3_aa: CASSWGLAGTGNEQFF

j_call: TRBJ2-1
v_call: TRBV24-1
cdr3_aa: CATSSGTYNEQFF

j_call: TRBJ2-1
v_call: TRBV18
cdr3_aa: CASSPPGDNEQFF

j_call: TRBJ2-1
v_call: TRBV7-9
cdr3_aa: CASSPVGALGTPSKNEQFF

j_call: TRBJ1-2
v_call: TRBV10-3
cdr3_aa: CATARGGNYGYTF

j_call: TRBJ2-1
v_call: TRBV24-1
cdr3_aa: CATSDTGSSYNEQFF

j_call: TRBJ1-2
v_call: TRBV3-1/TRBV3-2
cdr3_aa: CASSQVGQGNYGYTF

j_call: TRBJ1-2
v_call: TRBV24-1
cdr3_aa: CATSDQGGYGYTF

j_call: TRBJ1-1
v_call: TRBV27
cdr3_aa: CASSSGTENTEAFF

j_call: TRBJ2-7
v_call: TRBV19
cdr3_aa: CASSIQGSSYEQYF

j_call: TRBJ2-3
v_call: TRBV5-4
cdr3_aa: CASSFLVTGTASTDTQYF

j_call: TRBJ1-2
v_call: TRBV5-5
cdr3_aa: CASSYGGPTTGYTF

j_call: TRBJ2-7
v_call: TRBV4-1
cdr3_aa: CASSQGPPGQGAIWQYF

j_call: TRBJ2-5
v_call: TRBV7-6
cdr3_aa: CASSSQTSGGLQQETQYF

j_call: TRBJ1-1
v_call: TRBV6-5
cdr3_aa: CASSSYPNTEAFF

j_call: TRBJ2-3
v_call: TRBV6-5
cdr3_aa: CASSLGLAGNTDTQYF

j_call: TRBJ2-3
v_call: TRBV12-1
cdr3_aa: CASSSGLAGTDTQYF

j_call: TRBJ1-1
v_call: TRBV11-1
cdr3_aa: CASSFSGETEAFF

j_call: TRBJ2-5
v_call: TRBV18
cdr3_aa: CASSPPGLQETQYF

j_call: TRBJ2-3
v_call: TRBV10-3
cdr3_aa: CAISESFGSTDTQYF

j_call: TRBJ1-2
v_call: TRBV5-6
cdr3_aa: CASSLDENSELHGYTF